A selection of T cell receptor beta chains follows, all from one sample in a study of radiotherapy plus CTLA-4 blockade in lung cancer. TCRdb's copy holds only in-frame clones and misses some; the assay was immunoSEQ multiplex PCR. The sample has roughly 58,000 clones, just under 85% seen once. The sequencing here drew on peripheral blood, taken from a patient treated with radiotherapy plus ipilimumab. Receptors were obtained from a human donor with non-small cell lung cancer whose response to radiotherapy plus ipilimumab could not be evaluated. Each CDR3 is given without its conserved first and last residue.

>13|TRBJ1-2|TRBV5-4
ASSLGRTGGYGYT
>13|TRBJ2-5|TRBV9
ASSPGLARQETQY
>13|TRBJ1-2|TRBV5-1
ASSLGGISSRGYT
>12|TRBJ2-3|TRBV6-5
ASTPGGAGDTQY
>11|TRBJ1-1|TRBV6-1
ASTREMDTEAF
>12|TRBJ1-2|TRBV19
ASSPRQGGHGYT
>13|TRBJ1-2|TRBV19
ASSIDRGLRGGYT
>13|TRBJ2-3|TRBV29-1
SVAGGFGDTDTQY
>12|TRBJ2-7|TRBV9
ASSGNRGQGEQY
>11|TRBJ2-7|TRBV7-2
ASSIGTTYEQY
>13|TRBJ1-1|TRBV9
ASSVGEGPDTEAF
>11|TRBJ1-1|TRBV2
ASSLDSFGEAF
>13|.|TRBV5-1
ASSLRGGEGNEQY
>11|TRBJ2-1|TRBV11-3
ASSLGAAYEQF
>12|TRBJ1-2|TRBV6-5
ASSYRGAHYGYT
>13|TRBJ1-1|TRBV6-1
ASSDQGAGDTEAF
>13|TRBJ2-7|TRBV9
ASSVGGWDSYEQY
>11|TRBJ2-7|TRBV7-9
ASSFGTTYEQY
>12|TRBJ2-7|TRBV9
ASSEGSGVYEQY
>14|TRBJ2-1|TRBV5-4
ASSLPGLAVYNEQF
>13|TRBJ2-5|TRBV11-2
ASSQGTDYQETQY
>11|TRBJ2-7|TRBV7-9
ASSYGTDYEQY